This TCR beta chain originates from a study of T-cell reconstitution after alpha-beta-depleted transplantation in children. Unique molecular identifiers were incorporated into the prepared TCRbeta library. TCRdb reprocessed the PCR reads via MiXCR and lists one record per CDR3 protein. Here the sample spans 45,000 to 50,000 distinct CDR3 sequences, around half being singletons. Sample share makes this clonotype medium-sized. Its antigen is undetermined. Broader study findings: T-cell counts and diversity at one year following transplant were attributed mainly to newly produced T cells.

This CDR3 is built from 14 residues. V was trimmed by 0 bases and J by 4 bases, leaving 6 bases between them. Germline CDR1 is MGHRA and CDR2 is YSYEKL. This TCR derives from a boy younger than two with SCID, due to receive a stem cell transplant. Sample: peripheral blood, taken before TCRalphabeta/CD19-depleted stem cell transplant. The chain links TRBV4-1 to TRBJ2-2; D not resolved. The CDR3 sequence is CASSQDRTTGELFF. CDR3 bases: TGCGCCAGCAGCCAAGATAGGACCACCGGGGAGCTGTTTTTT.